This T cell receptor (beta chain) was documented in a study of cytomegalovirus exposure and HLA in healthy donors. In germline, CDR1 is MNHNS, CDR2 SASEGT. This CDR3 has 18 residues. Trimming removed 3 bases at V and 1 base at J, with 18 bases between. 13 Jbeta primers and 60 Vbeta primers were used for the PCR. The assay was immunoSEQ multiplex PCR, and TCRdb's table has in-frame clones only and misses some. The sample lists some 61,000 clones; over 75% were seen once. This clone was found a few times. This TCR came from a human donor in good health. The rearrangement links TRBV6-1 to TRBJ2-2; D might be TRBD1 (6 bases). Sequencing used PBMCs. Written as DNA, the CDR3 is TGTGCCAGCAGTGAGGATTGGGGGCTTCTACTGAACACCGGGGAGCTGTTTTTT. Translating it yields CASSEDWGLLLNTGELFF.